The rows below give T cell receptor beta chains drawn from one sample of a study of regulatory T cells in long-lasting Graves disease. MiXCR, run by TCRdb on the multiplex PCR reads, gives a single entry per CDR3 protein. This sample has roughly 500,000 distinct CDR3 sequences; approximately 12% occur once, and the top ten carry about 9.1%. Another study also made use of these data, one on T cells in Graves' hyperthyroidism and ophthalmopathy.

Here the sequenced sample was peripheral blood mononuclear cells (PBMCs), taken at new diagnosis, from a patient treated with antithyroid drugs. The receptors come from a man under 40 with Graves disease. Each CDR3 is given with its conserved first and last residue. A D gene is named only where the DNA matches it firmly. Size is stated for part of the rows, as once, few or many counts, or as a class when the clone is expanded.

many,TRBV20-1,TRBJ2-7,NA,TGCAGTGCCCCAAGCCCGGCGGATGGCGAGCAGTACTTC,CSAPSPADGEQYF
many,TRBV20-1,TRBJ2-5,NA,TGCAGCGAAGGGGCTCCGGTCGGGCGAGAGACCCAGTACTTC,CSEGAPVGRETQYF
many,TRBV3-1,TRBJ2-7,NA,TGTGCCAGCAGCCAAGGTACAGCGTCCTCCTACGAGCAGTACTTC,CASSQGTASSYEQYF
few,TRBV19,TRBJ2-7,NA,TGTGCCAGTAGCAAAACAGGGAGCCCCTCCTACGAGCAGTACTTC,CASSKTGSPSYEQYF
NA,TRBV5-4,TRBJ1-2,NA,TGTGCCAGCAGTCCTCAGACAGGAAACTATGGCTACACCTTC,CASSPQTGNYGYTF
many,TRBV2,TRBJ1-5,NA,TGTGCCAGCGGGGGGGGAGATCAGCCCCAGCATTTT,CASGGGDQPQHF
many,TRBV7-8,TRBJ2-2,NA,TGTGCCAGCAGCCCCCTCTTGGAAGGGGAGCTGTTTTTT,CASSPLLEGELFF
many,TRBV11-2,TRBJ2-7,NA,TGTGCCAGCAGCTCCAGGTCCGCCTGGGAGCAGTACTTC,CASSSRSAWEQYF
many,TRBV24-1,TRBJ1-1,NA,TGTGCCACCAGTGAAGCTTGGGACGGATCTCGAGCTTTCTTT,CATSEAWDGSRAFF
many,TRBV3-1,TRBJ2-7,NA,TGTGCCAGCAGCCCACTGATCTCCTACGAGCAGTACTTC,CASSPLISYEQYF
NA,TRBV29-1,TRBJ2-7,NA,TGCAGCGTTGACAGGGGTAACGAGCAGTACTTC,CSVDRGNEQYF
few,TRBV27,TRBJ1-2,NA,TGTGCCAGCAGTCCACAAGTACTGGCTGGCTACACCTTC,CASSPQVLAGYTF
NA,TRBV5-1,TRBJ2-7,NA,TGCGCCAGCAGCTCGGCACACCAGCAGTACTTC,CASSSAHQQYF
few,TRBV18,TRBJ2-4,NA,TGTGCCAGCTCACCTCTCACGGGGGCATCTAACATTCAGTACTTC,CASSPLTGASNIQYF
many,TRBV7-2,TRBJ2-5,NA,TGTGCCAGCAGCTTAGCCAGGTCTAGGGGAGAGACCCAGTACTTC,CASSLARSRGETQYF
many,TRBV29-1,TRBJ2-2,TRBD1,TGCAGTGTTCCTCAAGGACAGGGTAACACCGGGGAGCTGTTTTTT,CSVPQGQGNTGELFF
few,TRBV24-1,TRBJ1-5,NA,TGTGCCACCAGTGATGGGGGGTTGGATCAGCCCCAGCATTTT,CATSDGGLDQPQHF
few,TRBV20-1,TRBJ1-3,NA,TGCAGTGCTAAACCGAGGGTCTCTGGAAACACCATATATTTT,CSAKPRVSGNTIYF
few,TRBV2,TRBJ2-5,NA,TGTGCCAGCAGTGGTGAGCGGAGAGAGACCCAGTACTTC,CASSGERRETQYF
many,TRBV29-1,TRBJ1-2,NA,TGCAGCGTTGCCCCAAGGGGTAGAAGCTATGGCTACACCTTC,CSVAPRGRSYGYTF
NA,TRBV19,TRBJ1-1,NA,TGTGCCAGTAGTATTCCCGGGGCTGAAGCTTTCTTT,CASSIPGAEAFF
few,TRBV30,TRBJ2-3,TRBD2,TGTGCCTGGAGCAAACTCCGGACTAGCGGGAGCACAGATACGCAGTATTTT,CAWSKLRTSGSTDTQYF
NA,TRBV20-1,TRBJ2-2,TRBD2,TGCAGTGCTAGATGGGGGGGGAACACCGGGGAGCTGTTTTTT,CSARWGGNTGELFF
few,TRBV7-9,TRBJ1-3,NA,TGTGCCAAAGCGGGGGCAGGAAACACCATATATTTT,CAKAGAGNTIYF
many,TRBV20-1,TRBJ2-7,TRBD2,TGCAGTGCCGAGACTAGCGAACGCTATACCTACGAGCAGTACTTC,CSAETSERYTYEQYF
NA,TRBV7-3,TRBJ2-1,TRBD1,TGTGCCAGCAGCAAGGGGACAGGGCTGGGTAATGAGCAGTTCTTC,CASSKGTGLGNEQFF
NA,TRBV7-9,TRBJ1-3,NA,TGTGCCAGCTGGGGGGCGAGTGGAAACACCATATATTTT,CASWGASGNTIYF
many,TRBV5-1,TRBJ1-1,NA,TGCGCCAGCAGCTTGGAGGTTGGGGGCAGGACTGAAGCTTTCTTT,CASSLEVGGRTEAFF
many,TRBV24-1,TRBJ1-1,NA,TGTGCCACCAGTGATTTGCAAGGGCAGGACGCCGGAGGAGCTTTCTTT,CATSDLQGQDAGGAFF
many,TRBV6-2/TRBV6-3,TRBJ1-1,TRBD1,TGTGCCAGCAGGACAGGGGGCGCAGGGACTGAAGCTTTCTTT,CASRTGGAGTEAFF
NA,TRBV6-6,TRBJ2-7,TRBD2,TGTGCCAGCAGTTACTCGGCTAGCGGGAGGACCCCCTACGAGCAGTACTTC,CASSYSASGRTPYEQYF
many,TRBV2,TRBJ2-2,NA,TGTGCCAGCAGGGGGGCCGGGGAGCTGTTTTTT,CASRGAGELFF
NA,TRBV19,TRBJ2-1,NA,TGTGCCAGTTCCCGACATGAGACCTACAATGAGCAGTTCTTC,CASSRHETYNEQFF
many,TRBV12-3/TRBV12-4,TRBJ1-2,NA,TGTGCCAGCAGGGCTTCGGGGGGTGACTATGGCTACACCTTC,CASRASGGDYGYTF
many,TRBV12-3/TRBV12-4,TRBJ2-3,NA,TGTGCCAGCAGTTTTAAGGGGAGTTGGCCAGATACGCAGTATTTT,CASSFKGSWPDTQYF
many,TRBV11-2,TRBJ2-4,NA,TGTGCCAGCAGCTCCCCCGCCGCCGCGTTGGGCATTCAGTACTTC,CASSSPAAALGIQYF